This is a list of T cell receptor beta chains from one sample in a study of T cells in Graves' hyperthyroidism and ophthalmopathy. One entry per CDR3 protein results from TCRdb running MiXCR on the multiplex PCR reads. The table lists around 25,000 distinct CDR3 sequences, less than 65% of them singletons. Source material: blood. The receptor source for this set is a woman aged 40 to 50 with Graves' hyperthyroidism that later progressed to Graves' ophthalmopathy. The CDR3 runs from the conserved cysteine through the conserved F or W. Each record gives: clone size, CDR3 length, J gene, V gene, D gene, CDR3 protein, CDR3 DNA. The D gene is left open where the match is weak. Where a row states a size, it is once, few, many or the class of an expanded clone; other rows omit it.

clone_size: -; cdr3_length: 16; j_call: TRBJ2-1; v_call: TRBV5-4; d_call: TRBD1; cdr3_aa: CASNYRTGGNYIERFF; cdr3_nt: TGTGCCAGCAACTATCGGACAGGGGGCAACTACATTGAGCGGTTCTTC
clone_size: medium-sized; cdr3_length: 12; j_call: TRBJ1-3; v_call: TRBV7-6; d_call: -; cdr3_aa: CASSSDRNTIYF; cdr3_nt: TGTGCCAGCAGCTCGGACCGAAACACCATATATTTT
clone_size: -; cdr3_length: 14; j_call: TRBJ1-2; v_call: TRBV6-5; d_call: -; cdr3_aa: CASSYDSTNYGYTF; cdr3_nt: TGTGCCAGCAGTTACGACAGCACTAACTATGGCTACACCTTC
clone_size: few; cdr3_length: 15; j_call: TRBJ2-3; v_call: TRBV7-9; d_call: -; cdr3_aa: CASSLSKGFADTQYF; cdr3_nt: TGTGCCAGCAGCTTAAGTAAGGGGTTCGCAGATACGCAGTATTTT
clone_size: once; cdr3_length: 15; j_call: TRBJ2-6; v_call: TRBV10-2; d_call: -; cdr3_aa: CASSDKGFGANVLTF; cdr3_nt: TGCGCCAGCAGTGACAAGGGGTTCGGGGCCAACGTCCTGACTTTC
clone_size: -; cdr3_length: 13; j_call: TRBJ2-7; v_call: TRBV25-1; d_call: TRBD1; cdr3_aa: CATRTGDGYEQYF; cdr3_nt: TGTGCCACTCGAACAGGGGACGGCTACGAGCAGTACTTC
clone_size: medium-sized; cdr3_length: 11; j_call: TRBJ2-5; v_call: TRBV20-1; d_call: -; cdr3_aa: CSALKGETQYF; cdr3_nt: TGCAGTGCTCTCAAAGGAGAGACCCAGTACTTC
clone_size: -; cdr3_length: 11; j_call: TRBJ1-1; v_call: TRBV6-1; d_call: -; cdr3_aa: CASSEPWGAFF; cdr3_nt: TGTGCCAGCAGTGAGCCATGGGGAGCTTTCTTT
clone_size: -; cdr3_length: 11; j_call: TRBJ2-3; v_call: TRBV7-9; d_call: -; cdr3_aa: CASSFVDTQYF; cdr3_nt: TGTGCCAGCAGCTTTGTAGATACGCAGTATTTT
clone_size: -; cdr3_length: 13; j_call: TRBJ2-7; v_call: TRBV25-1; d_call: -; cdr3_aa: CASRGTGWNEQYF; cdr3_nt: TGTGCCAGCAGGGGGACGGGGTGGAACGAGCAGTACTTC
clone_size: -; cdr3_length: 14; j_call: TRBJ2-7; v_call: TRBV20-1; d_call: -; cdr3_aa: CSVSRLARGDEQYF; cdr3_nt: TGCAGTGTAAGTAGGTTGGCCCGCGGTGACGAGCAGTACTTC
clone_size: many; cdr3_length: 15; j_call: TRBJ1-6; v_call: TRBV27; d_call: -; cdr3_aa: CASRVGAAGNSPLHF; cdr3_nt: TGTGCCAGTCGGGTGGGGGCTGCCGGTAATTCACCCCTCCACTTT
clone_size: -; cdr3_length: 21; j_call: TRBJ2-5; v_call: TRBV20-1; d_call: -; cdr3_aa: CSDPRTGLRNQPQHFGETQYF; cdr3_nt: -
clone_size: -; cdr3_length: 12; j_call: TRBJ1-5; v_call: TRBV7-2; d_call: -; cdr3_aa: CASSNRGQPQHF; cdr3_nt: TGTGCCAGCAGCAATAGGGGACAGCCCCAGCATTTT
clone_size: -; cdr3_length: 16; j_call: TRBJ2-1; v_call: TRBV7-3; d_call: -; cdr3_aa: CASSLNGGQATDTQFF; cdr3_nt: TGTGCCAGCAGCTTAAACGGGGGGCAAGCCACAGATACGCAGTTCTTC
clone_size: -; cdr3_length: 12; j_call: TRBJ2-7; v_call: TRBV20-1; d_call: TRBD2; cdr3_aa: CSAILADYEQYF; cdr3_nt: TGCAGTGCTATACTAGCGGACTACGAGCAGTACTTC
clone_size: once; cdr3_length: 13; j_call: TRBJ1-1; v_call: TRBV7-8; d_call: -; cdr3_aa: CASSQNRNTEAFF; cdr3_nt: TGTGCCAGCAGCCAAAACAGGAACACTGAAGCTTTCTTT
clone_size: -; cdr3_length: 10; j_call: TRBJ2-7; v_call: TRBV29-1; d_call: -; cdr3_aa: CSVRTCVQYF; cdr3_nt: TGCAGCGTCAGGACTTGCGTGCAGTACTTC
clone_size: many; cdr3_length: 14; j_call: TRBJ2-5; v_call: TRBV27; d_call: TRBD1; cdr3_aa: CASSSGTGQETQYF; cdr3_nt: TGTGCCAGCAGTTCAGGGACAGGCCAAGAGACCCAGTACTTC
clone_size: many; cdr3_length: 13; j_call: TRBJ2-7; v_call: TRBV11-3; d_call: -; cdr3_aa: CASTLAPRYEQYF; cdr3_nt: TGTGCCAGCACCTTAGCACCCAGGTACGAGCAGTACTTC
clone_size: -; cdr3_length: 14; j_call: TRBJ2-5; v_call: TRBV5-1; d_call: -; cdr3_aa: CASSLDGIKETQYF; cdr3_nt: TGCGCCAGCAGCCTGGACGGCATCAAAGAGACCCAGTACTTC
clone_size: once; cdr3_length: 14; j_call: TRBJ2-1; v_call: TRBV20-1; d_call: TRBD1; cdr3_aa: CSAPTGQGPIEQFF; cdr3_nt: TGCAGTGCTCCAACGGGACAGGGTCCCATTGAGCAGTTCTTC
clone_size: medium-sized; cdr3_length: 12; j_call: TRBJ1-5; v_call: TRBV29-1; d_call: -; cdr3_aa: CSAQHGNQPQHF; cdr3_nt: TGCAGCGCGCAGCATGGTAATCAGCCCCAGCATTTT
clone_size: -; cdr3_length: 13; j_call: TRBJ2-7; v_call: TRBV7-6; d_call: -; cdr3_aa: CASSLQGRDEQYF; cdr3_nt: TGTGCCAGCAGCTTACAGGGCCGGGACGAGCAGTACTTC
clone_size: medium-sized; cdr3_length: 15; j_call: TRBJ2-7; v_call: TRBV15; d_call: TRBD1; cdr3_aa: CATSRGAGQGREQYF; cdr3_nt: TGTGCCACCAGCAGAGGGGCGGGACAGGGGCGCGAGCAGTACTTC
clone_size: medium-sized; cdr3_length: 14; j_call: TRBJ2-7; v_call: TRBV20-1; d_call: TRBD1; cdr3_aa: CSAGTGGQTYEQYF; cdr3_nt: TGCAGTGCTGGGACAGGGGGGCAGACCTACGAGCAGTACTTC
clone_size: many; cdr3_length: 15; j_call: TRBJ2-1; v_call: TRBV13; d_call: -; cdr3_aa: CASSTTRGKGNEQFF; cdr3_nt: TGTGCCAGCAGCACTACTCGGGGTAAGGGCAATGAGCAGTTCTTC
clone_size: -; cdr3_length: 14; j_call: TRBJ2-2; v_call: TRBV19; d_call: -; cdr3_aa: CASRIVEGPGELFF; cdr3_nt: TGTGCCAGTAGAATAGTGGAGGGCCCCGGGGAGCTGTTCTTT
clone_size: few; cdr3_length: 15; j_call: TRBJ2-1; v_call: TRBV2; d_call: TRBD2; cdr3_aa: CASSDLAGVDNEQFF; cdr3_nt: TGTGCCAGCAGCGACCTAGCGGGAGTCGACAATGAGCAGTTCTTC
clone_size: -; cdr3_length: 15; j_call: TRBJ1-1; v_call: TRBV7-3; d_call: TRBD1; cdr3_aa: CAIKYRQGRCTEAFF; cdr3_nt: TGTGCCATCAAATACAGACAGGGCAGGTGCACTGAAGCTTTCTTT
clone_size: -; cdr3_length: 15; j_call: TRBJ2-1; v_call: TRBV6-4; d_call: -; cdr3_aa: CASAEEGGSYNEQFF; cdr3_nt: TGTGCCAGCGCGGAGGAGGGTGGTTCCTACAATGAGCAGTTCTTC
clone_size: -; cdr3_length: 12; j_call: TRBJ2-7; v_call: TRBV2; d_call: -; cdr3_aa: CASRDSIYEQYF; cdr3_nt: TGTGCCAGCAGGGATTCTATCTACGAGCAGTACTTC
clone_size: few; cdr3_length: 13; j_call: TRBJ1-1; v_call: TRBV19; d_call: -; cdr3_aa: CASSIWVNTEAFF; cdr3_nt: TGTGCCAGTAGTATATGGGTGAACACTGAAGCTTTCTTT
clone_size: -; cdr3_length: 14; j_call: TRBJ1-1; v_call: TRBV2; d_call: -; cdr3_aa: CASSGGRANTEAFF; cdr3_nt: TGTGCCAGCAGCGGAGGCAGGGCTAACACTGAAGCTTTCTTT
clone_size: -; cdr3_length: 16; j_call: TRBJ2-5; v_call: TRBV7-8; d_call: -; cdr3_aa: CASSPFIGGYQETQCF; cdr3_nt: TGTGCCAGCAGCCCCTTCATAGGGGGTTACCAAGAGACCCAGTGCTTC
clone_size: few; cdr3_length: 12; j_call: TRBJ1-2; v_call: TRBV20-1; d_call: -; cdr3_aa: CSARRYHYGYTF; cdr3_nt: TGCAGTGCCAGGCGATATCACTATGGCTACACCTTC
clone_size: -; cdr3_length: 14; j_call: TRBJ1-5; v_call: TRBV24-1; d_call: -; cdr3_aa: CATSPRGSNQPQHF; cdr3_nt: TGTGCCACCAGTCCGAGGGGGAGTAATCAGCCCCAGCATTTT
clone_size: -; cdr3_length: 13; j_call: TRBJ2-7; v_call: TRBV5-6; d_call: -; cdr3_aa: CASSLDGRCEQYF; cdr3_nt: TGTGCCAGCAGCTTGGACGGCCGATGCGAGCAGTACTTC
clone_size: once; cdr3_length: 13; j_call: TRBJ2-7; v_call: TRBV15; d_call: -; cdr3_aa: CATSSGWSYEQYF; cdr3_nt: TGTGCCACCAGCAGTGGGTGGAGCTACGAGCAGTACTTC
clone_size: many; cdr3_length: 15; j_call: TRBJ1-1; v_call: TRBV6-6; d_call: -; cdr3_aa: CASSYSGQGNTEAFF; cdr3_nt: TGTGCCAGCAGTTACTCGGGGCAGGGGAACACTGAAGCTTTCTTT
clone_size: -; cdr3_length: 13; j_call: TRBJ2-7; v_call: TRBV25-1; d_call: -; cdr3_aa: CASSLPGTDEQYF; cdr3_nt: TGTGCCAGCAGTCTCCCAGGGACCGACGAGCAGTACTTC
clone_size: -; cdr3_length: 14; j_call: TRBJ2-2; v_call: TRBV7-2; d_call: -; cdr3_aa: CASSLRDSRRELFF; cdr3_nt: TGTGCCAGCAGCTTGCGGGACTCTCGCCGGGAGCTGTTTTTT
clone_size: -; cdr3_length: 15; j_call: TRBJ2-5; v_call: TRBV6-6; d_call: TRBD2; cdr3_aa: CASSHWEREGETQYF; cdr3_nt: TGTGCCAGCAGCCACTGGGAGCGGGAGGGAGAGACCCAGTACTTC
clone_size: many; cdr3_length: 16; j_call: TRBJ2-3; v_call: TRBV7-6; d_call: TRBD2; cdr3_aa: CASSLGASGGADTQYF; cdr3_nt: TGTGCCAGCAGCTTAGGGGCTAGCGGGGGTGCAGATACGCAGTATTTT
clone_size: -; cdr3_length: 15; j_call: TRBJ2-7; v_call: TRBV20-1; d_call: -; cdr3_aa: CSAPDQTGIGYEQYF; cdr3_nt: TGCAGTGCCCCAGACCAAACAGGGATAGGGTACGAGCAGTACTTT
clone_size: -; cdr3_length: 14; j_call: TRBJ1-4; v_call: TRBV5-5; d_call: TRBD1; cdr3_aa: CASSLGQGWEKLFF; cdr3_nt: TGCGCCAGCAGCTTAGGACAGGGTTGGGAAAAACTGTTTTTT
clone_size: many; cdr3_length: 16; j_call: TRBJ2-2; v_call: TRBV5-8; d_call: -; cdr3_aa: CASSLFVRTNTGELFF; cdr3_nt: TGTGCCAGCAGCTTGTTTGTCAGGACGAACACCGGGGAGCTGTTTTTT
clone_size: -; cdr3_length: 14; j_call: TRBJ2-3; v_call: TRBV7-2; d_call: TRBD2; cdr3_aa: CASSFRRESDTQYF; cdr3_nt: TGTGCCAGCAGCTTTCGGCGGGAGTCAGATACGCAGTATTTT
clone_size: many; cdr3_length: 15; j_call: TRBJ1-4; v_call: TRBV7-9; d_call: -; cdr3_aa: CASSLLGSADEKLFF; cdr3_nt: TGTGCCAGCAGCTTACTTGGTTCTGCGGATGAAAAACTGTTTTTT
clone_size: medium-sized; cdr3_length: 13; j_call: TRBJ1-5; v_call: TRBV20-1; d_call: -; cdr3_aa: CSAIRDIGQPQHF; cdr3_nt: TGCAGTGCTATCCGGGACATTGGGCAGCCCCAGCATTTT
clone_size: -; cdr3_length: 14; j_call: TRBJ1-5; v_call: TRBV20-1; d_call: -; cdr3_aa: CSARDRRTNQPQHF; cdr3_nt: TGCAGTGCTAGAGATCGACGGACCAATCAGCCCCAGCATTTT
clone_size: medium-sized; cdr3_length: 13; j_call: TRBJ1-2; v_call: TRBV7-9; d_call: -; cdr3_aa: CASSSPGLDGYTF; cdr3_nt: TGTGCCAGCAGCTCACCGGGACTTGATGGCTACACCTTC
clone_size: few; cdr3_length: 15; j_call: TRBJ2-7; v_call: TRBV9; d_call: TRBD1; cdr3_aa: CASSEGTDFSYEQYF; cdr3_nt: TGTGCCAGCAGCGAAGGGACAGACTTTTCCTACGAGCAGTACTTC
clone_size: few; cdr3_length: 13; j_call: TRBJ2-1; v_call: TRBV29-1; d_call: -; cdr3_aa: CSVEEWQFNEQFF; cdr3_nt: TGCAGCGTTGAAGAGTGGCAGTTCAATGAGCAGTTCTTC